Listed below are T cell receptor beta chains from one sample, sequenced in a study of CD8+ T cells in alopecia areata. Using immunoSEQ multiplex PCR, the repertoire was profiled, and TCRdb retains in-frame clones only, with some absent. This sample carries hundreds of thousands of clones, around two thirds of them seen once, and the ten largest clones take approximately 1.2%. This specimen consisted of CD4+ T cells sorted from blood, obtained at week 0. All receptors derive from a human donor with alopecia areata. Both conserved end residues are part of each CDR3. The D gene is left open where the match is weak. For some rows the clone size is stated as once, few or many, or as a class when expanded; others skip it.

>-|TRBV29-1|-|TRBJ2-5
TGCAGCGTTGAAGGGTTTTTGGTAGAGACCCAGTACTTC
CSVEGFLVETQYF
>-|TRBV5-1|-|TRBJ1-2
TGCGCCAGCAGCCCCGTAGGGGGGACTAACTATGGCTACACCTTC
CASSPVGGTNYGYTF
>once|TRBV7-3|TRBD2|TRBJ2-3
TGTGCCAGCATCTTGACGACTAGCGCAGATACGCAGTATTTT
CASILTTSADTQYF
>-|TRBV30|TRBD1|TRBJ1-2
TGTGCCTGGAACTCTGGGACAGCGCTCTTC
CAWNSGTALF
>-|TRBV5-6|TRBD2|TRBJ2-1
TGTGCCAGCAGCTTCGCACTAGCGGGGTACAATGAGCAGTTCTTC
CASSFALAGYNEQFF
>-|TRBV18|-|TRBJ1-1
TGTGCCAGCTCACCCCTTCCGGGAAACACTGAAGCTTTCTTT
CASSPLPGNTEAFF
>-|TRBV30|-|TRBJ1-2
TGTGCCTGGAGTGTACTCGCCGTAAGGAACTATGGCTACACCTTC
CAWSVLAVRNYGYTF
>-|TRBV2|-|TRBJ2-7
TGTGCCAGCACCGGAGGACTCTCCTACGAGCAGTACTTC
CASTGGLSYEQYF
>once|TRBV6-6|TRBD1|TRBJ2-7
TGTGCCAGCAGTTTCGGGACAGTCTACGAGCAGTACTTC
CASSFGTVYEQYF
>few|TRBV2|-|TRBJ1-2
TGTGCCAGCAGTGAAGCGCGGGATAACTATGGCTACACCTTC
CASSEARDNYGYTF
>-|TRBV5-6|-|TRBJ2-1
TGTGCCAGCAGCTTGGTTGGTAGCTGGTCCCAATTTTCCAATGAGCAGTTCTTC
CASSLVGSWSQFSNEQFF
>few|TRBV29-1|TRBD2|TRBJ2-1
TGCAGCGTTGAAGACCGGACTAGCGCGGAGGACGAGCAGTTCTTC
CSVEDRTSAEDEQFF
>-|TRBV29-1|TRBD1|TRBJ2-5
TGCAGCGTTCGACAGGGACGGGGAGAGACCCAGTACTTC
CSVRQGRGETQYF
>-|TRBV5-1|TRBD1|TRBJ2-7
TGCGCCAGCAGCCGGGACAGGGAAGGCTACGAGCAGTACTTC
CASSRDREGYEQYF
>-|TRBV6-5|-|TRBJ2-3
TGTGCCAGCAGTTACTCCGGTTGGAGCCCGACAGATACGCAGTATTTT
CASSYSGWSPTDTQYF
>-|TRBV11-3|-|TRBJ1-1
TGTGCCAGCAGTGTCGAGGGAGTCACTGAAGCTTTCTTT
CASSVEGVTEAFF
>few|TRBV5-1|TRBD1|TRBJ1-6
TGCGCCAGCAGCTTGGGGGGACAGAATAATTCACCCCTCCACTTT
CASSLGGQNNSPLHF
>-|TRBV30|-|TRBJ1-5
TGTGCCTGGAGTGAGACCAGGGATCAGCCCCAGCATTTT
CAWSETRDQPQHF
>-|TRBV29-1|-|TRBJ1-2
TGCAGCGCCCTAGGACCCGGGCAAAGTAATGTCTATGGCTACACCTTC
CSALGPGQSNVYGYTF
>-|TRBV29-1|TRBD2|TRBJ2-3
TGCAGCGTCGGGAGGCTAGCGGGGAGTACAGATACGCAGTATTTT
CSVGRLAGSTDTQYF
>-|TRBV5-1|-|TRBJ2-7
TGCGCCAGCAGGGAAGGGCCCTCCTACGAGCAGTACTTC
CASREGPSYEQYF
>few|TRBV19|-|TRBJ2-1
TGTGCCATCACGGGCCGCAATAATGAGCAGTTCTTC
CAITGRNNEQFF
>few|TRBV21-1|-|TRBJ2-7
TGTGCCAGCAGCCCGCTTGGCCTGTGCAGGAGCTACGAGCAGTACTTC
CASSPLGLCRSYEQYF
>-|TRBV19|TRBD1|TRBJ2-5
TGTGCCAGTAGTATTGGACAGGGAAAAGAGACCCAGTACTTC
CASSIGQGKETQYF
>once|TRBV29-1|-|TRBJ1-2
TGCAGCGTAGGAGGGTCTGGCTACACCTTC
CSVGGSGYTF
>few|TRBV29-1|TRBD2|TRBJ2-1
TGCAGCGTTGAAGATCGCGGGGGGCTATCTATCTCCTACAATGAGCAGTTCTTC
CSVEDRGGLSISYNEQFF
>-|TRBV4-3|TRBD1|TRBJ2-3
TGCGCCAGCAGCCAAACCGGGACAGGGGGCGCAGATACGCAGTATTTT
CASSQTGTGGADTQYF
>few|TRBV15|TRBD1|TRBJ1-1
TGTGCCACCAGCATGGGACAGTCTAACACTGAAGCTTTCTTT
CATSMGQSNTEAFF
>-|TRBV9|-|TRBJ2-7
TGTGCCAGCAGCCAGGACCGGGACTCAGGGCAGTACTTC
CASSQDRDSGQYF
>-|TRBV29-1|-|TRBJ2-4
TGCAGCGTTGAAGGAGGTCCAGCCAAAATTGGAAACATTCAGTACTTC
CSVEGGPAKIGNIQYF
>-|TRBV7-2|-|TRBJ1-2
TGTGCCAGCAGCTTATTCGGGCAGTCCTATGGCTACACCTTC
CASSLFGQSYGYTF